This is a list of T cell receptor beta chains from one sample in a study of spatial heterogeneity in lung cancer. TCRdb recomputed calls from the 5' RACE reads with MiXCR, one row per CDR3 protein. The sample lists about 36,000 distinct CDR3 sequences, 5.2% occurring once. The sequencing here drew on PBMCs, taken at surgery. The receptors derive from a female donor with early-stage non-small cell lung cancer. Each CDR3 is given with its conserved first and last residue. The D gene is left open where the match is weak. Some rows have no size entry. The others give once, few or many, or a class for an expanded clone.

V,J,size,length,D,DNA,CDR3
TRBV9,TRBJ1-3,many,15,TRBD1,TGTGCCAGCAGCGTGCAACAGGGGGCGGGAAACACCATATATTTT,CASSVQQGAGNTIYF
TRBV5-4,TRBJ2-3,few,14,TRBD2,TGTGCCAGCAGCTTCGGACTAGCAAAGGATACGCAGTATTTT,CASSFGLAKDTQYF
TRBV27,TRBJ2-7,many,15,NA,TGTGCCAGCAGTTTCGCAGGGTTGAGCTCCTACGAGCAGTACTTC,CASSFAGLSSYEQYF
TRBV12-3/TRBV12-4,TRBJ1-5,NA,15,NA,TGTGCCAGCAGTGGATACCAGGGCGGTGGACAGCCCCAGCATTTT,CASSGYQGGGQPQHF
TRBV7-9,TRBJ1-1,many,13,NA,TGTGCCGGGGGACCAGGGGCGCGCACTGAAGCTTTCTTT,CAGGPGARTEAFF
TRBV2,TRBJ2-1,many,14,TRBD2,TGTGCCAGCAGAAGCGGGGGGGCCTACAATGAGCAGTTCTTC,CASRSGGAYNEQFF
TRBV2,TRBJ2-3,many,11,NA,TGTGCCAGCCGACTGGGTGATACGCAGTATTTT,CASRLGDTQYF
TRBV6-1,TRBJ2-5,NA,14,TRBD1,TGTGCCAGCAGTGTCGGACAGGGTCTTGAGACCCAGTACTTC,CASSVGQGLETQYF
TRBV10-3,TRBJ2-6,many,13,NA,TGTGCCACCCATGGAGGGGGGGCCAACGTCCTGACTTTC,CATHGGGANVLTF
TRBV2,TRBJ2-5,many,14,TRBD1,TGTGCCAGCAGCCTACAGGGGGACCAGGAGACCCAGTACTTC,CASSLQGDQETQYF
TRBV20-1,TRBJ1-2,many,12,TRBD1,TGCAGTGCTAAGGGACAGGCCTATGGCTACACCTTC,CSAKGQAYGYTF
TRBV18,TRBJ2-5,many,13,NA,TGTGCCAGCTCACCCTACATGGAAGAGACCCAGTACTTC,CASSPYMEETQYF
TRBV5-6,TRBJ2-3,once,14,TRBD2,TGTGCCAGCAGCTTTAGCGGGAGCTCAGATACGCAGTATTTT,CASSFSGSSDTQYF
TRBV6-1,TRBJ2-7,NA,14,NA,TGTGCCAGCAGCTGGAAGGGGGGATCCTACGAGCAGTACTTC,CASSWKGGSYEQYF
TRBV11-2,TRBJ1-2,NA,15,NA,TGTGCCAGCAGCCTAGCGACGGGAGCTAACTATGGCTACACCTTC,CASSLATGANYGYTF
TRBV28,TRBJ2-7,many,16,NA,TGTGCCAGCAGTATGCTGGGCGGGCGTAGCTCCTACGAGCAGTACTTC,CASSMLGGRSSYEQYF
TRBV5-6,TRBJ2-3,NA,13,NA,TGTGCCAGCAGCTTGGCGGAGGCAGATACGCAGTATTTT,CASSLAEADTQYF
TRBV6-5,TRBJ1-2,many,14,NA,TGTGCCAGCAGTCCGACCGGGACCGCGAACGGCTACACCTTC,CASSPTGTANGYTF
TRBV6-5,TRBJ2-5,many,18,TRBD2,TGTGCCAGCAGTTACTCTAGCGGGAGTTATCTAAGAAGAGAGACCCAGTACTTC,CASSYSSGSYLRRETQYF
TRBV7-2,TRBJ1-1,few,12,NA,TGTGCCAGCAGCCCTAATAGGGGAAGCGCTTTCTTT,CASSPNRGSAFF
TRBV28,TRBJ2-2,many,16,TRBD2,TGTGCCAGCAGTTTATTCTTTGGCGGGAGGGCCGGGGAGCTGTTTTTT,CASSLFFGGRAGELFF
TRBV29-1,TRBJ2-2,many,14,NA,TGCAGCGTTGTGCGCGAATCGAACACCGGGGAGCTGTTTTTT,CSVVRESNTGELFF
TRBV20-1,TRBJ1-1,few,14,TRBD1,TGCAGTGCGCGGGGACAGGGGGCGAACACTGAAGCTTTCTTT,CSARGQGANTEAFF
TRBV20-1,TRBJ1-5,many,15,NA,TGCAGTGCTAGATCTCCAGGCGGGGTTCGGCAGCCCCAGCATTTT,CSARSPGGVRQPQHF
TRBV11-2,TRBJ2-2,many,14,TRBD1,TGTGCCAGCAGCTCGGACAGGGCCACCGGGGAGCTGTTTTTT,CASSSDRATGELFF
TRBV11-2,TRBJ1-1,many,13,NA,TGTGCCAGCAGCCTCAGCGTGAACACTGAAGCTTTCTTT,CASSLSVNTEAFF
TRBV29-1,TRBJ2-7,many,14,NA,TGCAGCGCGGACTTAGGTAGGGGTATGGACGAGCAGTACTTC,CSADLGRGMDEQYF
TRBV4-3,TRBJ1-1,medium-sized,15,NA,TGCGCCAGCAGCCAAGGTGGACAGTTGAACACTGAAGCTTTCTTT,CASSQGGQLNTEAFF
TRBV4-3,TRBJ2-1,few,16,TRBD1,TGCGCCAGCAGCCAAGAAGCAGGGGGCTTCTACAATGAGCAGTTCTTC,CASSQEAGGFYNEQFF
TRBV12-5,TRBJ2-2,many,16,NA,TGTGCTAGTGGTTTTGGTCAGCCCACGAACACCGGGGAGCTGTTTTTT,CASGFGQPTNTGELFF
TRBV3-1,TRBJ1-1,many,17,NA,TGTGCCAGCAGCCTCACAGCAGGGACCGATTTGAACACTGAAGCTTTCTTT,CASSLTAGTDLNTEAFF
TRBV10-3,TRBJ2-7,many,14,NA,TGTGCCATCAGTGAGTCCGGGTATACCGGCGAGCAGTACTTC,CAISESGYTGEQYF
TRBV2,TRBJ1-5,many,13,NA,TGTGCCAGCACCCCGGACGGTAATCAGCCCCAGCATTTT,CASTPDGNQPQHF